This T cell receptor beta chain was captured in a study of blood T cell repertoires in COVID-19. On the study more broadly: COVID-19 samples, acute and convalescent, were from the United States, Italy and Spain. T cells, B-cell-depleted T cells, or PBMCs supplied cDNA or gDNA.

Original handling: Using reference gene primer amplification, nucleated cell counts were estimated. TCRdb keeps only in-frame clones here, not all; method: immunoSEQ multiplex PCR. V, J and clone size are taken as reported in that table, and D and trimming were inferred from the DNA itself. In the table there are about 70,000 clones, around 87% of which are singletons. There are 12 residues in the CDR3. Germline-derived CDR1 and CDR2 are SGHDT and YYEEEE. Notes on this clone: One junction end disagrees with the germline gene, perhaps due to a read error.

The receptor's source is a woman between 18 and 29 years old with acute or convalescent COVID-19. The V call is TRBV5-6, the J call TRBJ2-5; 8 positions agree with TRBD1. The material sequenced was peripheral blood. The chain's CDR3 is CASSFSDRGPHF. Here the CDR3 DNA reads TGTGCCAGCAGCTTTAGCGACAGGGGACCGCACTTC. Full variable domain (rest looked up from reference TRBV5-6 and TRBJ2-5): DAGVTQSPTHLIKTRGQQVTLRCSPKSGHDTVSWYQQALGQGPQFIFQYYEEEERQRGNFPDRFSGHQFPNYSSELNVNALLLGDSALYLCASSFSDRGPHFGPGTRLLVL.